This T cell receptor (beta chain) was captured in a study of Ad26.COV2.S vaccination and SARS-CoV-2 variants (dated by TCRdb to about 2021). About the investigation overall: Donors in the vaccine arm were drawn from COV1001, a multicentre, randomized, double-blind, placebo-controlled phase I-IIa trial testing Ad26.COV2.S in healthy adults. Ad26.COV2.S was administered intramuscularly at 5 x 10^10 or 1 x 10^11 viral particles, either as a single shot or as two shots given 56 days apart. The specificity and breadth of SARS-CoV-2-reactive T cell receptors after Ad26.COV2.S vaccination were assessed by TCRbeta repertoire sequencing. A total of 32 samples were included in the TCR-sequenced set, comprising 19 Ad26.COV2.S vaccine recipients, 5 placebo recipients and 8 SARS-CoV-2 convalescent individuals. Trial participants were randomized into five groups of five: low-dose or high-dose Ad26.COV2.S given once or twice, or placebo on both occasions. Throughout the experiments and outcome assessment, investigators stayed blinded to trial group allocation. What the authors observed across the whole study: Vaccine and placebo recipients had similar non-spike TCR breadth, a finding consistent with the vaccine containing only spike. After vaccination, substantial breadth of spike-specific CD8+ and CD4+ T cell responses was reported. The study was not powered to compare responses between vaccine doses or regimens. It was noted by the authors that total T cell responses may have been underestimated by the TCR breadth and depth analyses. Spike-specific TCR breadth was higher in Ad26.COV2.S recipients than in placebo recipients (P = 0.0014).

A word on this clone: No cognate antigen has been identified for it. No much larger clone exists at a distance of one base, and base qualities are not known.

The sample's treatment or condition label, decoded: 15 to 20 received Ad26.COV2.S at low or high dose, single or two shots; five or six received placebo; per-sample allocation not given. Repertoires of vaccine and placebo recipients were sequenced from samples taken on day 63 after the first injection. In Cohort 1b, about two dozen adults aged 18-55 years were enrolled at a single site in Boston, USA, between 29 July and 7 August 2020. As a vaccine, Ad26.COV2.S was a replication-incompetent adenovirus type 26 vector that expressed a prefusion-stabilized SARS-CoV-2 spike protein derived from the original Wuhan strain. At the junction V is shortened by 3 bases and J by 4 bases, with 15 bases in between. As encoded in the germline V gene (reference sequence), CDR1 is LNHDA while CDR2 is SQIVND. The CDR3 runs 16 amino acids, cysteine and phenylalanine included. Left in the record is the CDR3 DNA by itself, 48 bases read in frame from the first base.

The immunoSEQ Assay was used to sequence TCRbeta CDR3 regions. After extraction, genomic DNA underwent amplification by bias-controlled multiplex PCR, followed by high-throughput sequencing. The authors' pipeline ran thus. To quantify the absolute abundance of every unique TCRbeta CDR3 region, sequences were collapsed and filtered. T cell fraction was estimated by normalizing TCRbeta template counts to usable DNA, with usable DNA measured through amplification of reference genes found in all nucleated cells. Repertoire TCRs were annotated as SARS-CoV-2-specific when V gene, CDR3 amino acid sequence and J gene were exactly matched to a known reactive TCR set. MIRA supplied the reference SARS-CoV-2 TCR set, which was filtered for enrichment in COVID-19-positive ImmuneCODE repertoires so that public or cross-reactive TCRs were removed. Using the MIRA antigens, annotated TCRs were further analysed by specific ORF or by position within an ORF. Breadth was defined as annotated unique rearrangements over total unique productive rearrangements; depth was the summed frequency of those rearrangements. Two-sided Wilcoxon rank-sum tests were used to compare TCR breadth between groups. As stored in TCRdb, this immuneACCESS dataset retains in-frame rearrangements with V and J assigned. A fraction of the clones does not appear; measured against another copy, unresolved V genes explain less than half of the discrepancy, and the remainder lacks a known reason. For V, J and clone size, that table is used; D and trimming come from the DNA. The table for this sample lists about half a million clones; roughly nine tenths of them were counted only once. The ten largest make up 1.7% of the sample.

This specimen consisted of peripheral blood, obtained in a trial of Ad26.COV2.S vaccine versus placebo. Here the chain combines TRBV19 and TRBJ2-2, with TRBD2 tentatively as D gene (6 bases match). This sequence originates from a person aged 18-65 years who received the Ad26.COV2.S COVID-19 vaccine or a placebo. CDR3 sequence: CASSMGGAGPTGELFF. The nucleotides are TGTGCCAGTAGTATGGGCGGGGCGGGACCCACCGGGGAGCTGTTTTTT.